This entry describes one TCR beta chain. Original processing methods: Reference gene primers were amplified, and this amplification served to estimate nucleated cell counts. Sequenced by immunoSEQ multiplex PCR; TCRdb stores in-frame clones only, minus some. The DNA was the basis for D and trimming; V, J and clone size are from that table. The table has 250,000 to 300,000 clones, about 86% seen once. This entry belongs to a study of blood T cell repertoires in COVID-19. Whole-study context: The United States, Italy and Spain were the sources of the acute and convalescent COVID-19 samples.

Enrolment of Seattle patients took place during active infection, and they were followed longitudinally. This CDR3 spans 15 amino acids. The source of this sequence is a woman between 70 and 85 years old with COVID-19, enrolled during active disease. The rearrangement joins TRBV21-1 to TRBJ2-7; the D call TRBD1 from the table was never checked on the DNA. TRBV21-1 is noted as a pseudogene. The sample comprised peripheral blood. The CDR3 coding sequence is TGTGCCAGCAGCAAAGGGGACAGGGGGCGGGGAGAGCAGTACTTC. It is translated as CASSKGDRGRGEQYF.